This TCR beta chain stems from a study of T-cell memory formation after mild COVID-19. Study-level results: Researchers report contracting CD4+ clones mostly in CM and EM, with CD8+ clones in EMRA. Day 15 to 85 contracting clones showed balanced CD4/CD8; later expanders leaned CD4+.

V shed 5 bases, J shed 4 bases, and the junction held 6 bases outside the gene matches. There are 15 residues in the CDR3. CDR1 SEHNR and CDR2 FQNEAQ come from the germline V gene (reference sequence). The table lists this clonotype with many counts. The antigen is not known. The TCR alpha and TCR beta cDNA libraries, bearing sample barcodes and UMIs, were generated by 5'RACE using constant-segment primers. TCRdb fed the 5' RACE reads into MiXCR, producing one record per CDR3 protein. The sample yields about 320,000 distinct CDR3 sequences, over 11% seen once. The receptor was derived from a young man who had mild COVID-19 (a few samples of this study predate the infection). Cell type and time point are not known. Sequences were obtained from PBMCs or a T cell subset sorted from them (not recorded which). The chain joins TRBV7-9 to TRBJ2-1, with 9 bases fitting TRBD1. DNA of the CDR3: TGTGCCAGCAGCCCTCCGGGACAGGGATACAATGAGCAGTTCTTC. This encodes CASSPPGQGYNEQFF.